Shown below are 24 T cell receptor beta chains from a single sample sequenced in a study of blood T cell repertoires in COVID-19 (TCRdb year 2020). Library creation used the immunoSEQ multiplex PCR assay. The immuneACCESS repertoire file appears here via TCRdb, limited to in-frame rearrangements. These files lack a portion of the clones; in checked studies, under half of the deficit traces to unresolved V genes, and the cause of the others is not known. For this sample the table gives approximately 330,000 clones, of which 65% to 90% were detected only once. The ten largest clones capture around 4.2% of the sample. Sequencing was carried out using PBMCs or T cells enriched from blood (not recorded which). The receptors originated from a woman in her thirties or forties with acute COVID-19.

The genes are TRBV10-3 and TRBJ2-2; 7 bases map to TRBD1. The CDR3 extends over 15 amino acids. Trimming removed 8 bases from V and 0 bases from J; junction bases left unmatched: 6. CDR1 ENHRY and CDR2 SYGVKD come from the germline V gene. The CDR3 reads CAIPRTGTNTGELFF. The CDR3 coding sequence is TGTGCCATCCCTCGGACAGGAACGAACACCGGGGAGCTGTTTTTT.

The CDR3 DNA reads TGTGCCAGCAGTTATGCCGCTTACGGGGATCAGCCCCAGCATTTT. Translated: CASSYAAYGDQPQHF. The J gene is TRBJ1-5, the V gene TRBV6-5; D unclear. The V gene's germline CDR1 is MNHEY and CDR2 SVGAGI. CDR3 length equals 15 residues. V was pared by 3 bases and J by 5 bases, with 14 bases between.

The chain uses TRBV5-4 and TRBJ1-2, with a tentative D call TRBD1 (5 bases). Trimming removed 0 bases at V and 0 bases at J, with 12 bases between. Germline CDR1 is SGHNT and CDR2 is YYREEE (reference sequence). The CDR3 sequence is 16 residues long. The CDR3 loop is CASSLDRQRSNYGYTF. CDR3 DNA: TGTGCCAGCAGCTTGGACCGACAGAGATCTAACTATGGCTACACCTTC.

J is TRBJ2-5 and V is TRBV28; D gene ambiguous. Deletions cut 5 bases from V and 1 base from J, with 11 bases between. The germline V gene has CDR1 MDHEN and CDR2 SYDVKM. The CDR3 has 14 residues. DNA of the CDR3: TGTGCCAGCAGTCGAGTCGGTGGCCAAGAGACCCAGTACTTC. Its translation: CASSRVGGQETQYF.

The rearrangement links TRBV2 to TRBJ1-1; 7 bases align to TRBD1. Germline trimming cut 6 bases from V and 0 bases from J; bases unmatched to any gene: 4. The CDR3 runs to 14 residues. Germline lookup yields CDR1 SNHLY and CDR2 FYNNEI. As DNA, the CDR3 is TGTGCCAGCAGGCCCGGACAGGTGAACACTGAAGCTTTCTTT. Residues: CASRPGQVNTEAFF.

The J gene is TRBJ1-3, the V gene TRBV9; D may be TRBD1 (5 bases). CDR1 is SGDLS and CDR2 is YYNGEE in the germline V gene. Trimming removed 4 bases at V and 0 bases at J, with 11 bases between. This CDR3 spans 15 amino acids. The CDR3 here is CASSSTGGSGNTIYF. The CDR3 nucleotides are TGTGCCAGCAGCTCAACAGGCGGCTCTGGAAACACCATATATTTT. Full variable domain (outside the CDR3, taken from reference TRBV9 and TRBJ1-3): DSGVTQTPKHLITATGQRVTLRCSPRSGDLSVYWYQQSLDQGLQFLIQYYNGEERAKGNILERFSAQQFPDLHSELNLSSLELGDSALYFCASSSTGGSGNTIYFGEGSWLTVV.

The chain uses TRBV9 and TRBJ1-5; D may be TRBD1 (5 bases). Germline assignment: CDR1 SGDLS and CDR2 YYNGEE. V was pared by 4 bases and J by 6 bases, with 17 bases between. CDR3 size: 15 residues. The CDR3 loop is CASSPSMGGFQPQHF. CDR3 DNA: TGTGCCAGCAGCCCGTCAATGGGGGGGTTTCAGCCCCAGCATTTT.

The chain couples TRBV19 to TRBJ2-2, with D perhaps matching TRBD1 (5 bases). In germline, CDR1 is LNHDA, CDR2 SQIVND (reference sequence). Trimming pared 0 bases from V and 6 bases from J, leaving 11 bases between. The CDR3 loop spans 15 amino acids. CDR3 sequence reads: CASSIDIRGAGELFF. The CDR3 DNA reads TGTGCCAGTAGTATAGATATAAGGGGCGCCGGGGAGCTGTTTTTT.

V gene TRBV4-1 combines with J gene TRBJ2-7; perhaps TRBD2 as D (5 bases). Trimming shortened V by 4 bases and J by 7 bases, and 23 bases separated the two germline ends. The germline gives CDR1 MGHRA, CDR2 YSYEKL. The CDR3 is 16 amino acids. The CDR3 region has the DNA TGCGCCAGCAGCCGAGAACAAGAATACCAGACGGGGGAGCAGTACTTC. Residues: CASSREQEYQTGEQYF.

CDR3 bases: TGTGCCAGCAGTCGCTATGGGGGCAGCGATAATTCACCCCTCCACTTT. This sequence encodes CASSRYGGSDNSPLHF. The chain recombines TRBV27 with TRBJ1-6, with a possible D match to TRBD1 (6 bases). This CDR3 spans 16 amino acids. Trimming removed 5 bases at V and 5 bases at J, with 16 bases between. The germline gives CDR1 MNHEY, CDR2 SMNVEV (reference sequence).

The chain uses TRBV7-9 and TRBJ1-2; tentative D call: TRBD1 (6 bases). The V end lost 0 bases, the J end lost 4 bases, and 18 bases lay between the germline ends. The CDR3 spans 17 residues. Germline-derived CDR1 and CDR2 are SEHNR and FQNEAQ (reference sequence). The CDR3 sequence: CASSLARTAKGVYGYTF. In DNA form, the CDR3 reads TGTGCCAGCAGCTTAGCCAGGACAGCTAAGGGGGTCTATGGCTACACCTTC.

The chain employs TRBV5-4 and TRBJ2-1, with 11 bases that match TRBD2. J lost 0 bases, V lost 0 bases, and 11 bases had no gene match. Per the germline V gene, CDR1 is SGHNT and CDR2 is YYREEE (reference sequence). This CDR3 region has 20 residues. The CDR3 DNA reads TGTGCCAGCAGCTTGGTGTTTAGCGGGAGGGCCGCCGGCTCCTACAATGAGCAGTTCTTC. Translation gives CASSLVFSGRAAGSYNEQFF.

This clone occurred once. The chain joins TRBV5-4 to TRBJ1-1; D not certain. The V and J ends lost 3 bases and 3 bases respectively, with 15 bases between them. The germline V gene encodes CDR1 SGHNT and CDR2 YYREEE (reference sequence). CDR3 length equals 15 residues. The CDR3 nucleotides read TGTGCCAGCAGCTCCATCTGGGGAGATGACACTGAAGCTTTCTTT. Residues: CASSSIWGDDTEAFF.

The genes are TRBV7-3 and TRBJ2-3; possibly TRBD2 for D (6 bases). Looked up from germline, CDR1 is SGHTA and CDR2 is FQGTGA. There are 13 residues in the CDR3. The V end lost 5 bases, the J end lost 14 bases, and 20 bases lay between the germline ends. This CDR3 reads CASSPTSTSLRYF. In nucleotides, the CDR3 is TGTGCCAGCAGCCCCACTTCGACTAGTCTTCGGTATTTT. Looking up the rest from reference TRBV7-3 and TRBJ2-3 gives the full variable domain: GAGVSQTPSNKVTEKGKYVELRCDPISGHTALYWYRQSLGQGPEFLIYFQGTGAADDSGLPNDRFFAVRPEGSVSTLKIQRTERGDSAVYLCASSPTSTSLRYFGPGTRLTVL.

Only one count was recorded for this clone. The V gene is TRBV6-8, the J gene TRBJ2-1; 8 bases match TRBD1. Germline V gives CDR1 MNHGY, CDR2 SAAAGT. V dropped 7 bases and J dropped 5; count of bases not matched to a gene: 31. CDR3 length equals 22 residues. CDR3 bases: TGTGCCAGCAAACGAACTGGGACAGGTAAGACGAAAACGAGGAACAATAACAATGAGCAGTTCTTC. It yields the protein CASKRTGTGKTKTRNNNNEQFF.

The genes are TRBV27 and TRBJ2-1, with 7 positions matching TRBD1. Germline loops: CDR1 MNHEY, CDR2 SMNVEV (reference sequence). This CDR3 has 13 residues. After removal of 6 bases from V and 2 bases from J, the junction contained 1 base not matched to a gene. The CDR3 is CASRTGPYNEQFF. As DNA, the CDR3 is TGTGCCAGCAGGACAGGGCCCTACAATGAGCAGTTCTTC.

CDR3 bases: TGTGCCAGCAGTCGACAGGGGCTCACCGGGGAGCTGTTTTTT. As protein: CASSRQGLTGELFF. The chain recombines TRBV11-3 with TRBJ2-2, with 8 bases identical to TRBD1. From germline, CDR1 is SGHNT and CDR2 YENEEA. This CDR3 has 14 amino acids. V trimming: 6 bases; J trimming: 4 bases; junction bases outside the gene matches: 4.

The chain carries TRBV19 and TRBJ1-4; D is perhaps TRBD1 (6 bases). The V end was cut by 3 bases, the J end by 7 bases, with 18 bases between. Germline values: CDR1 LNHDA, CDR2 SQIVND (reference sequence). The CDR3 is 16 amino acids. Here the CDR3 reads CASSMGGGRRAEKLFF. The CDR3 DNA reads as TGTGCCAGTAGTATGGGCGGGGGGCGTCGGGCTGAAAAACTGTTTTTT.

The chain combines TRBV5-4 with TRBJ2-7; possibly TRBD1 for D (6 bases). V lost 1 base, J lost 5 bases, and 13 bases lay in between. The CDR3 consists of 14 residues. Germline CDR1 SGHNT, CDR2 YYREEE (reference sequence). CDR3 DNA: TGTGCCAGCAGCTTGAAGTCACAGGGCAACGAGCAGTACTTC. The encoded protein is CASSLKSQGNEQYF.

The chain uses TRBV15 and TRBJ1-4, with 7 nucleotides matching TRBD1. CDR1 and CDR2 from the germline V gene are LNHNV and YYDKDF (reference sequence). The trim removed 5 bases at V and 5 bases at J, leaving 8 bases unmatched. The CDR3 loop spans 15 amino acids. CDR3 DNA sequence: TGTGCCACCAGCGGGGGGAGGACAGGAAATGAAAAACTGTTTTTT. Protein product: CATSGGRTGNEKLFF.

V gene TRBV5-1 combines with J gene TRBJ1-2, with 8 bases identical to TRBD1. The CDR3 spans 14 residues. V dropped 4 bases and J dropped 8; count of bases not matched to a gene: 10. From germline, CDR1 is SGHRS and CDR2 YFSETQ. The CDR3 region is CASSVDRGLGGYTF. The DNA for the CDR3 is TGCGCCAGCAGCGTTGACAGGGGTTTGGGGGGCTACACCTTC. The full variable domain, completed using reference TRBV5-1 and TRBJ1-2, is KAGVTQTPRYLIKTRGQQVTLSCSPISGHRSVSWYQQTPGQGLQFLFEYFSETQRNKGNFPGRFSGRQFSNSRSEMNVSTLELGDSALYLCASSVDRGLGGYTFGSGTRLTVV.

The rearrangement uses TRBV11-2 and TRBJ1-2; 7 bases are a match to TRBD1. V gave up 1 base and J gave up 4 bases; unmatched junction bases: 6. This CDR3 has 15 residues. CDR1 SGHAT and CDR2 FQNNGV come from the germline V gene. CDR3 DNA: TGTGCCAGCAGCTTAGGACAGGGACTCGGCTATGGCTACACCTTC. Translation: CASSLGQGLGYGYTF. The full variable domain, with the rest looked up from reference TRBV11-2 and TRBJ1-2, is EAGVAQSPRYKIIEKRQSVAFWCNPISGHATLYWYQQILGQGPKLLIQFQNNGVVDDSQLPKDRFSAERLKGVDSTLKIQPAKLEDSAVYLCASSLGQGLGYGYTFGSGTRLTVV.

In its sample, this clone was seen a few times. This chain uses TRBV9 with TRBJ2-1; 9 bases are shared with TRBD2. This CDR3 has 14 residues. Germline lookup yields CDR1 SGDLS and CDR2 YYNGEE. The V and J ends lost 4 bases and 6 bases, in that order; junction bases with no gene match: 5. In DNA form, the CDR3 reads TGTGCCAGCAGCCTAGCGGGGAGAATCAATGAGCAGTTCTTC. This translates into CASSLAGRINEQFF.

The chain combines TRBV3-1 (or the pseudogene TRBV3-2) with TRBJ1-2, with D perhaps TRBD1 (5 bases). Germline-derived CDR1 and CDR2 are LGHDT and YNNKEL (reference sequence). Trimming took 4 bases from V and 5 from J, leaving 44 bases between them. CDR3 size: 24 residues. CDR3 nucleotides: TGTGCCAGCAGCCCTACAGGAGAAGTATGGCTACACCCAGTCCGTTCCTCCGAGAAGTATGGCTACACCTTC. The encoded protein is CASSPTGEVWLHPVRSSEKYGYTF.